The 22 T cell receptor beta chains below were found in one sample sequenced in a study of blood T cell repertoires in COVID-19. Using immunoSEQ multiplex PCR, the repertoire was profiled, and TCRdb retains in-frame clones only, with some absent. Seen here are about 130,000 clones, 75% to 85% observed once, and the top ten hold around 37%. The sequencing input was peripheral blood. The receptors originated from a man aged 35 to 55 with active or convalescent COVID-19.

The chain employs TRBV14 and TRBJ2-2; D gene uncertain. Germline CDR1 reads SGHDN; CDR2 reads FVKESK. The V end lost 1 base, the J end lost 2 bases, and 8 bases lay between the germline ends. This CDR3 region has 15 residues. DNA of the CDR3: TGTGCCAGCAGCCAAGTATTGAGTAACACCGGGGAGCTGTTTTTT. Protein sequence: CASSQVLSNTGELFF.

This clone has more than one count but fewer than ten. This chain uses TRBV7-2 with TRBJ1-1; tentatively, D is TRBD1 (5 bases). The germline V gene encodes CDR1 SGHTA and CDR2 FQGNSA. The CDR3 is 16 amino acids. Trimming left V 2 bases short and J 1 base short, with 14 bases between. CDR3 sequence reads: CASSLQGITSNTEAFF. The CDR3 bases are TGTGCCAGCAGCTTACAGGGTATTACCTCGAACACTGAAGCTTTCTTT.

The chain joins TRBV13 to TRBJ1-1; 9 bases align to TRBD1. The V segment lost 6 bases and the J segment 1 base; nucleotides outside the gene matches: 6. CDR1 is PRHDT and CDR2 is FYEKMQ in the germline V gene (reference sequence). The CDR3 has 15 residues. This CDR3 is CASSQMTGGNTEAFF. CDR3 in DNA: TGTGCCAGCAGTCAAATGACAGGGGGGAACACTGAAGCTTTCTTT. The whole variable domain, remainder taken from reference TRBV13 and TRBJ1-1, is AAGVIQSPRHLIKEKRETATLKCYPIPRHDTVYWYQQGPGQDPQFLISFYEKMQSDKGSIPDRFSAQQFSDYHSELNMSSLELGDSALYFCASSQMTGGNTEAFFGQGTRLTVV.

This rearrangement joins TRBV3-1 (or the pseudogene TRBV3-2) to TRBJ2-1, with D perhaps TRBD2 (5 bases). Germline V gene sequence: CDR1 LGHDT, CDR2 YNNKEL (reference sequence). This CDR3 is built from 14 residues. V was pared by 3 bases and J by 9 bases, with 15 bases between. The CDR3 is CASSHDGLFSEQFF. CDR3 DNA: TGTGCCAGCAGCCATGACGGACTGTTCAGTGAGCAGTTCTTC.

CDR3 sequence: CASSLRGQGSYGYTF. CDR3 coding DNA: TGTGCCAGCAGCTTGAGAGGACAGGGGAGCTATGGCTACACCTTC. This chain links TRBV5-4 with TRBJ1-2, with 9 positions matching TRBD1. Germline CDR1 and CDR2: SGHNT and YYREEE (reference sequence). The CDR3 sequence is 15 residues long. The J segment lost 4 bases and the V segment lost 1 base, leaving 5 bases of the junction unmatched.

This clone was seen a few times. The chain joins TRBV24-1 to TRBJ2-1; possible D gene TRBD1, 5 bases. Trimming removed 4 bases at V and 12 bases at J, with 18 bases between. This CDR3 has 14 amino acids. In germline, CDR1 is KGHDR, CDR2 SFDVKD. Here the CDR3 reads CATSDPRIGAGQFF. Here the CDR3 DNA reads TGTGCCACCAGTGACCCTAGAATAGGGGCCGGGCAGTTCTTC.

The chain joins TRBV27 to TRBJ1-2; tentatively, D is TRBD1 (5 bases). The CDR3 runs 14 residues. Trimming took 4 bases from V and 8 from J, leaving 17 bases between them. Germline assignment: CDR1 MNHEY and CDR2 SMNVEV (reference sequence). Here the CDR3 reads CASSSLGGGGGYTF. CDR3 DNA: TGTGCCAGCAGTTCCCTGGGGGGGGGAGGAGGCTACACCTTC.

As regards this clone: A clone one base away is much larger, so this may be a read error. At the DNA level, this CDR3 is encoded by other sequences in the same sample as well. The chain recombines TRBV5-4 with TRBJ2-2; 9 nucleotides line up with TRBD2. Germline V lookup: CDR1 SGHNT, CDR2 YYREEE (reference sequence). Trimming removed 4 bases from V and 5 bases from J; junction bases left unmatched: 6. CDR3 length: 15 amino acids. CDR3 sequence reads: CASSVAGGRTGELFF. The CDR3 region has the DNA TGTGCCAGCAGCGTCGCGGGGGGGCGGACCGGGGAGCTGTTTTTT.

The V gene is TRBV3-1 (or the pseudogene TRBV3-2), the J gene TRBJ1-2; D may be TRBD1 (5 bases). Per the germline V gene, CDR1 is LGHDT and CDR2 is YNNKEL (reference sequence). The CDR3 length is 15 residues. Trimming took off 2 bases at V and 6 bases at J, with 16 bases between the two ends. CDR3 in amino acids: CASSQPGHRGNGYTF. As DNA, the CDR3 is TGTGCCAGCAGCCAACCGGGCCACCGGGGGAATGGCTACACCTTC.

V usage is TRBV7-2 and J usage is TRBJ2-7, with 12 bases that match TRBD2. CDR3 size: 14 residues. Germline loops: CDR1 SGHTA, CDR2 FQGNSA. V lost 6 bases, J lost 3 bases, and 3 bases stayed unmatched. DNA of the CDR3: TGTGCCAGCAGGGGACTAGCGGGTCACTACGAGCAGTACTTC. It is translated as CASRGLAGHYEQYF.

The V gene is TRBV30, the J gene TRBJ1-5, with D hard to call. V lost 1 base and J lost 1, with 11 bases in between. The CDR3 is 15 residues long. The germline V gene has CDR1 GTSNPN and CDR2 SVGIG (reference sequence). CDR3 sequence: CAWSAGSRSNQPQHF. In nucleotides, the CDR3 is TGTGCCTGGAGTGCCGGGAGCAGGAGCAATCAGCCCCAGCATTTT.

CDR3: CASSPDGSTGELFF. DNA for the CDR3: TGTGCCAGCAGCCCCGACGGGAGCACCGGGGAGCTGTTTTTT. The rearrangement uses TRBV7-3 and TRBJ2-2, with D perhaps TRBD2 (6 bases). This CDR3 comprises 14 residues. CDR1 SGHTA and CDR2 FQGTGA come from the germline V gene. V was pared by 5 bases and J by 4 bases, with 11 bases between. The whole variable domain, remainder taken from reference TRBV7-3 and TRBJ2-2, is GAGVSQTPSNKVTEKGKYVELRCDPISGHTALYWYRQSLGQGPEFLIYFQGTGAADDSGLPNDRFFAVRPEGSVSTLKIQRTERGDSAVYLCASSPDGSTGELFFGEGSRLTVL.

The chain recombines TRBV7-3 with TRBJ2-3; a possible D gene is TRBD2 (6 bases). V was shortened by 5 bases and J by 5 bases, with 17 bases between the two germline ends. The germline V gene encodes CDR1 SGHTA and CDR2 FQGTGA. The CDR3 runs to 15 residues. The CDR3 reads CASSPAGTGLDTQYF. The CDR3 nucleotides read TGTGCCAGCAGCCCCGCGGGGACGGGCCTAGATACGCAGTATTTT.

The chain carries TRBV2 and TRBJ2-7, with D perhaps TRBD2 (5 bases). The germline V gene encodes CDR1 SNHLY and CDR2 FYNNEI. The CDR3 extends over 15 amino acids. The V and J ends lost 4 bases and 4 bases respectively, with 17 bases between them. The CDR3 is CASSGREIVEYEQYF. The CDR3 bases are TGTGCCAGCAGTGGCCGGGAAATTGTGGAGTACGAGCAGTACTTC.

The chain uses TRBV5-1 and TRBJ1-1, with 7 positions matching TRBD1. Germline V gene data show CDR1 as SGHRS and CDR2 as YFSETQ. The ends lost 4 bases at V and 0 bases at J; junction bases unmatched: 9. The CDR3 covers 16 residues. In DNA form, the CDR3 reads TGCGCCAGCAGCCCGATGCTGGGACAGATGAACACTGAAGCTTTCTTT. This codes for CASSPMLGQMNTEAFF.

This rearrangement joins TRBV12-3 or TRBV12-4 to TRBJ2-7; 7 bases are shared with TRBD1. The J segment lost 3 bases and the V segment lost 3 bases, leaving 2 bases of the junction unmatched. The CDR3 has 13 amino acids. In DNA, the CDR3 is TGTGCCAGCAGTTTTGGGACAGACTACGAGCAGTACTTC. It codes for CASSFGTDYEQYF.

J is TRBJ1-3 and V is TRBV18, with D unresolved. V lost 6 bases and J 3 bases, leaving 12 bases between the germline ends. Germline CDR1 reads KGHSH; CDR2 reads LQKENI. The length of the CDR3 is 14 residues. The CDR3 region has the DNA TGTGCCAGCTCTGCACCACGGGTTGGAAACACCATATATTTT. It codes for CASSAPRVGNTIYF.

This clone was seen more than once but under ten times. The J gene is TRBJ2-1, the V gene TRBV7-2; a weak D match, TRBD2 (6 bases). Trimming cost V 0 bases and J 6 bases, with 12 bases left between them. CDR3 size: 15 residues. CDR1 SGHTA and CDR2 FQGNSA come from the germline V gene. CDR3 residues: CASSLAGGVLNEQFF. The CDR3 bases are TGTGCCAGCAGCTTAGCGGGGGGTGTTCTCAATGAGCAGTTCTTC.

V usage is TRBV4-1 and J usage is TRBJ1-3; no clear D gene. V lost 5 bases, J lost 0 bases, and 11 bases lay in between. The CDR3 sequence is 15 residues long. Per the germline V gene, CDR1 is MGHRA and CDR2 is YSYEKL. The CDR3 region has the DNA TGCGCCAGCAGCGATTGGTCCAGCTCTGGAAACACCATATATTTT. Translated, it gives CASSDWSSSGNTIYF.

The chain combines TRBV9 with TRBJ2-7; tentative D call: TRBD2 (6 bases). CDR1 SGDLS and CDR2 YYNGEE come from the germline V gene. The CDR3 has 13 residues. The V gene lost 1 base and the J gene lost 6 bases, with 11 bases spanning the gap. The CDR3 here is CASSVNRDSEQYF. The DNA of the CDR3 is TGTGCCAGCAGCGTAAACCGGGACTCCGAGCAGTACTTC.

V gene TRBV5-1 combines with J gene TRBJ2-7; 8 bases line up with TRBD2. Germline values: CDR1 SGHRS, CDR2 YFSETQ. The V gene end was trimmed by 2 bases and the J gene end by 7 bases; junction bases not matched to a gene: 5. The CDR3 runs 13 residues. The CDR3 DNA sequence: TGCGCCAGCAGCTTCGGCGGGGGGTCGGAGCAGTACTTC. Protein sequence: CASSFGGGSEQYF.

As DNA, the CDR3 is TGTGCCAGCAGTTTTGAGGTGAACACTGAAGCTTTCTTT. It specifies CASSFEVNTEAFF. V and J are TRBV27 and TRBJ1-1, with no clear D. CDR3 length equals 13 residues. Trimming took off 3 bases at V and 0 bases at J, with 5 bases between the two ends. From germline, CDR1 is MNHEY and CDR2 SMNVEV (reference sequence).